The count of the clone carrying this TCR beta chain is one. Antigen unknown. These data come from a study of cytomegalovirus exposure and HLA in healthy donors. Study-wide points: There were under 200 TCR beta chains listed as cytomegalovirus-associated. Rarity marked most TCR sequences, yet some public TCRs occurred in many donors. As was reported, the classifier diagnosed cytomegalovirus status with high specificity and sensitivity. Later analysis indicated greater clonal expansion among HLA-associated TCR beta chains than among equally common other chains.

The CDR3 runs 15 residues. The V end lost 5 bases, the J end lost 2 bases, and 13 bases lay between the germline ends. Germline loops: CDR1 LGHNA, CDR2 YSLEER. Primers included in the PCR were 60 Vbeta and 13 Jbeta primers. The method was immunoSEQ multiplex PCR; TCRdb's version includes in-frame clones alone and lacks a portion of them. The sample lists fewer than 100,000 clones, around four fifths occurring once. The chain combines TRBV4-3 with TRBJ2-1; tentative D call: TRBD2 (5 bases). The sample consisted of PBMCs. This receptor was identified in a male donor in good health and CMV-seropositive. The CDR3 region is CASSAGKVAYNEQFF. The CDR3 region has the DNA TGCGCCAGCAGCGCGGGCAAGGTAGCCTACAATGAGCAGTTCTTC.